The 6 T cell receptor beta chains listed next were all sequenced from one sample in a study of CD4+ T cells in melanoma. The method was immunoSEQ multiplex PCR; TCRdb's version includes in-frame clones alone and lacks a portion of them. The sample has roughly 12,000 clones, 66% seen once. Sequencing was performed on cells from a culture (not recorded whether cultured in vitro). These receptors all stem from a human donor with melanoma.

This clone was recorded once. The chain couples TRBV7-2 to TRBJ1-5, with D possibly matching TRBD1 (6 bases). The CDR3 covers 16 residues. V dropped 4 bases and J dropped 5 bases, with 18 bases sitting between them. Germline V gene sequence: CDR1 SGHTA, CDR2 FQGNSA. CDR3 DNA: TGTGCCAGCAGCTCCTGGGGGTGGGGGGCAGATCAGCCCCAGCATTTT. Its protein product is CASSSWGWGADQPQHF.

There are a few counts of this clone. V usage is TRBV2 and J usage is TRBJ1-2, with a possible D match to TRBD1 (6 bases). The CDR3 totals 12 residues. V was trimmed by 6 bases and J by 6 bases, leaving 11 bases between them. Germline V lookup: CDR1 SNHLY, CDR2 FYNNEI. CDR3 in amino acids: CASREGVNGYTF. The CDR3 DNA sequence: TGTGCCAGCAGGGAGGGGGTGAATGGCTACACCTTC.

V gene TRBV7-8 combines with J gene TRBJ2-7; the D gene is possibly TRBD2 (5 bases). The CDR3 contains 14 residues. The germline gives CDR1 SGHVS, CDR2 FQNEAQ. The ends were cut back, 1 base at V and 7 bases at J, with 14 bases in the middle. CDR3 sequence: CASSLVAGPKEQYF. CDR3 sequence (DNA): TGTGCCAGCAGCTTAGTGGCGGGCCCTAAGGAGCAGTACTTC.

The CDR3 nucleotides read TGTGCCAGCTCACCAGTATCCGGGGGCCTGAACACTGAAGCTTTCTTT. Amino acid sequence: CASSPVSGGLNTEAFF. The chain joins TRBV18 to TRBJ1-1, with D perhaps matching TRBD1 (6 bases). The V and J ends lost 2 bases and 0 bases respectively, with 13 bases between them. The CDR3 is 16 amino acids. Germline CDR1 reads KGHSH; CDR2 reads LQKENI.

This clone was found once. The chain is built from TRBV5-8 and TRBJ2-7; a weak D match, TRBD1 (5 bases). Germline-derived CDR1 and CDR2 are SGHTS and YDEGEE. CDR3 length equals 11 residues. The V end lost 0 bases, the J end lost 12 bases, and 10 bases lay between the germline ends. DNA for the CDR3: TGTGCCAGCAGCTTGGCTCGACAGAGGTACTTC. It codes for CASSLARQRYF.

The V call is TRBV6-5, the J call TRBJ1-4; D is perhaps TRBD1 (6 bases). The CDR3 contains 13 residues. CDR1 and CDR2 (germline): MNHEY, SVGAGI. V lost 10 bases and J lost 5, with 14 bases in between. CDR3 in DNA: TGTGCCACCATGGACAGATGGAATGAAAAACTGTTTTTT. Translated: CATMDRWNEKLFF.